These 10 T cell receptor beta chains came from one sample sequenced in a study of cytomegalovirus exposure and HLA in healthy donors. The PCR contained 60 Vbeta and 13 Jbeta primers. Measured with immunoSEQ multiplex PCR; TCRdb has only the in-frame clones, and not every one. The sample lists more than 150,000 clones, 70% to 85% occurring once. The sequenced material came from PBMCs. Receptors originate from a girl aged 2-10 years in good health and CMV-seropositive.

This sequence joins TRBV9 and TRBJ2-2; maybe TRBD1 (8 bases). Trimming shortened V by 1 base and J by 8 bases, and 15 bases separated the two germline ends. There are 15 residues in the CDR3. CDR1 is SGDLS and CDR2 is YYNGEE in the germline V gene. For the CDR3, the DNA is TGTGCCAGCAGCGTACACAGGGGGGGGCGAGGGGAGCTGTTTTTT. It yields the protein CASSVHRGGRGELFF.

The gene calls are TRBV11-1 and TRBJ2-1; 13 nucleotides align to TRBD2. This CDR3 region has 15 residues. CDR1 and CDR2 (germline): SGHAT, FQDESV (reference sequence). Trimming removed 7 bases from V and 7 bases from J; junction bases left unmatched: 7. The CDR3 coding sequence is TGTGCCAGCACCGCGGGGACTAGCGGGACGAATGAGCAGTTCTTC. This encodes CASTAGTSGTNEQFF.

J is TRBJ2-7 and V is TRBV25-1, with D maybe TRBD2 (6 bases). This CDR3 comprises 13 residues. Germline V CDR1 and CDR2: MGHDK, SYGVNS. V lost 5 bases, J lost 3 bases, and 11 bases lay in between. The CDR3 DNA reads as TGTGCCAGCAGTACGGGACTCAACTACGAGCAGTACTTC. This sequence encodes CASSTGLNYEQYF.

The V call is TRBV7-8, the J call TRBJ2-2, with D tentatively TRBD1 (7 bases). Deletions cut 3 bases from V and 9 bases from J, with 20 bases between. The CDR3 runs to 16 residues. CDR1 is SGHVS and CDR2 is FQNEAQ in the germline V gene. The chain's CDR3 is CASSLVRGDSRWELFF. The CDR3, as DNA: TGTGCCAGCAGCTTGGTCAGGGGGGACTCCAGGTGGGAGCTGTTTTTT.

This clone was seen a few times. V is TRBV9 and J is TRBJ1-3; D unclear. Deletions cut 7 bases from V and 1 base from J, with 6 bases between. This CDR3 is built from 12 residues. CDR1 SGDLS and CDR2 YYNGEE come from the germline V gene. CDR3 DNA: TGTGCCAGCGGGAGTTCTGGAAACACCATATATTTT. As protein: CASGSSGNTIYF.

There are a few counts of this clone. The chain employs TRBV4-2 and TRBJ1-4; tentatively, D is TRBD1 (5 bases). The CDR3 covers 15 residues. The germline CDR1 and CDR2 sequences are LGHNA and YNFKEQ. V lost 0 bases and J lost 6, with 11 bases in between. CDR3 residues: CASSQDDSMYEKLFF. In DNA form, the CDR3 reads TGTGCCAGCAGCCAAGATGACAGCATGTATGAAAAACTGTTTTTT.

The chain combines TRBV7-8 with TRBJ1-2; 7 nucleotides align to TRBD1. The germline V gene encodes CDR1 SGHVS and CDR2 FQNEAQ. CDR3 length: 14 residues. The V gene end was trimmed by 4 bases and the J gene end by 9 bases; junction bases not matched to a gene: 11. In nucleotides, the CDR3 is TGTGCCAGCAGCTCGTACATAGACAGGGCTAGCTACACCTTC. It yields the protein CASSSYIDRASYTF.

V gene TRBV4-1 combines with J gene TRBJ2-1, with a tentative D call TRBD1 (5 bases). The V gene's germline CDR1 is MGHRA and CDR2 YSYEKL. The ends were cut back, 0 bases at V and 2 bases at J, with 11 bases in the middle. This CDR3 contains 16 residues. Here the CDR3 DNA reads TGCGCCAGCAGCCAAGAGGGGCGACTCCCCTACAATGAGCAGTTCTTC. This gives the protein CASSQEGRLPYNEQFF.

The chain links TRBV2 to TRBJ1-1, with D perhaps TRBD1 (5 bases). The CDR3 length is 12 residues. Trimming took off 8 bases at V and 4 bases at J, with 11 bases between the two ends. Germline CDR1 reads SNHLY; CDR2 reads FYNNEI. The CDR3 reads CASLAGFTEAFF. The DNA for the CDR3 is TGTGCCAGCTTGGCAGGGTTCACTGAAGCTTTCTTT.

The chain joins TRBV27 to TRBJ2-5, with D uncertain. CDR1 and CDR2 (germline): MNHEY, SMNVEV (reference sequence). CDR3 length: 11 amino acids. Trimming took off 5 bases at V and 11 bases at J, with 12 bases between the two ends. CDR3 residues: CASSTPLEQYF. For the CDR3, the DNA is TGTGCCAGCAGTACCCCCTTAGAGCAGTACTTC.